Below are 14 T cell receptor beta chains sequenced from a single sample in a study of blood T cell repertoires in COVID-19. Only in-frame clones appear in the TCRdb table, and some are missing; sequencing was by immunoSEQ multiplex PCR. The data show about 130,000 clones, with about four fifths seen just once and roughly 3% held by the top ten. The sample consisted of peripheral blood. These receptors were collected from a woman aged 80 or over with acute or convalescent COVID-19.

The chain couples TRBV9 to TRBJ1-2; D remains ambiguous. The CDR3 length is 14 residues. Between the trimmed V and J ends, which lost 7 bases and 2 bases, there was a span of 15 bases. Germline V CDR1 and CDR2: SGDLS, YYNGEE. The CDR3 region has the DNA TGTGCCAGCGGATTGGGCCCAGCAAACTATGGCTACACCTTC. Encoded protein: CASGLGPANYGYTF.

This sequence joins TRBV29-1 and TRBJ1-2, with a possible D match to TRBD1 (5 bases). This CDR3 is built from 11 residues. V lost 3 bases, J lost 6 bases, and 8 bases lay in between. Germline-derived CDR1 and CDR2 are SQVTM and ANQGSEA. CDR3 region: CSVETADGYTF. The CDR3 DNA follows: TGCAGCGTTGAGACAGCCGATGGCTACACCTTC.

The chain employs TRBV7-2 and TRBJ1-3; D call uncertain. Per the germline V gene, CDR1 is SGHTA and CDR2 is FQGNSA. Trimming cost V 6 bases and J 1 base, with 10 bases left between them. The CDR3 has 14 residues. The chain's CDR3 is CASSLTFSGNTIYF. In DNA, the CDR3 is TGTGCCAGCAGTTTGACATTTTCTGGAAACACCATATATTTT. Based on the CDR3 plus reference TRBV7-2 and TRBJ1-3, the full variable domain is GAGVSQSPSNKVTEKGKDVELRCDPISGHTALYWYRQSLGQGLEFLIYFQGNSAPDKSGLPSDRFSAERTGGSVSTLTIQRTQQEDSAVYLCASSLTFSGNTIYFGEGSWLTVV.

This clone was seen a handful of times. The V gene is TRBV5-4, the J gene TRBJ2-1; TRBD2 aligns across 12 bases. From germline, CDR1 is SGHNT and CDR2 YYREEE (reference sequence). The CDR3 length is 17 residues. The junction had 9 bases not matched to a gene; V was cut back by 6 bases and J by 2 bases. Here the CDR3 reads CASKPTSGGLTYNEQFF. The CDR3 DNA sequence: TGTGCCAGCAAACCGACTAGCGGGGGCCTCACCTACAATGAGCAGTTCTTC.

The chain links TRBV29-1 to TRBJ2-7; D call uncertain. Germline V CDR1 and CDR2: SQVTM, ANQGSEA. The CDR3 spans 13 residues. V lost 6 bases and J lost 3, with 15 bases in between. CDR3 region: CSVLTAVGYEQYF. The CDR3, as DNA: TGCAGCGTATTGACGGCGGTGGGCTACGAGCAGTACTTC.

The chain carries TRBV7-3 and TRBJ2-1; 7 nucleotides agree with TRBD2. The CDR3 extends over 13 amino acids. V shed 0 bases, J shed 10 bases, and the junction held 3 bases outside the gene matches. The germline gives CDR1 SGHTA, CDR2 FQGTGA. The CDR3 nucleotides are TGTGCCAGCAGCTTAACGCGGGGAGGGGAGCAGTTCTTC. Translation: CASSLTRGGEQFF.

Worth noting for this clone: This CDR3 is also generated by other DNA sequences in the sample. J is TRBJ2-3 and V is TRBV5-1, with 10 bases aligning to TRBD1. Germline CDR1 and CDR2: SGHRS and YFSETQ. The CDR3 covers 15 residues. With 3 bases clipped from V and 0 bases from J, the junction kept 1 base outside the gene matches. CDR3 amino acids: CASSSGQGSTDTQYF. The CDR3 DNA follows: TGCGCCAGCAGCTCGGGACAGGGGAGCACAGATACGCAGTATTTT.

The chain recombines TRBV4-3 with TRBJ1-1, with TRBD1 identical over 7 bases. This CDR3 is built from 15 residues. The germline gives CDR1 LGHNA, CDR2 YSLEER. Trimming removed 5 bases from V and 4 bases from J; junction bases left unmatched: 10. CDR3 sequence reads: CASSWEEGAGTEAFF. The CDR3 DNA reads as TGCGCCAGCAGCTGGGAGGAGGGGGCGGGCACTGAAGCTTTCTTT.

The chain links TRBV28 to TRBJ1-5; 8 bases map to TRBD1. Germline trimming cut 5 bases from V and 5 bases from J; bases unmatched to any gene: 11. The CDR3 sequence is 16 residues long. The germline CDR1 and CDR2 sequences are MDHEN and SYDVKM. CDR3 bases: TGTGCCAGCAGTCCAGGGGGCAGGGGAATTTATCAGCCCCAGCATTTT. Protein product: CASSPGGRGIYQPQHF.

This chain joins TRBV15 and TRBJ2-3, with a weak D call TRBD2 (7 bases). CDR3 size: 13 residues. Germline CDR1 and CDR2: LNHNV and YYDKDF (reference sequence). Between the trimmed V and J ends, which lost 9 bases and 1 base, there was a span of 11 bases. The CDR3 loop is CATGEGGTDTQYF. The CDR3 nucleotides read TGTGCCACTGGGGAGGGGGGCACAGATACGCAGTATTTT.

The chain uses TRBV7-3 and TRBJ2-3; D uncertain. The CDR3 runs 14 residues. V was trimmed by 4 bases and J by 0 bases, leaving 8 bases between them. Per germline, CDR1 SGHTA and CDR2 FQGTGA. This chain's CDR3 is CASSSTGSTDTQYF. The CDR3, as DNA: TGTGCCAGCAGCTCCACCGGGAGCACAGATACGCAGTATTTT.

The chain links TRBV5-6 to TRBJ2-7; D not resolved. Trimming pared 1 base from V and 0 bases from J, leaving 5 bases between. Germline lookup yields CDR1 SGHDT and CDR2 YYEEEE. The CDR3 loop spans 13 amino acids. The CDR3 sequence is CASSLPLSYEQYF. The CDR3 DNA is TGTGCCAGCAGCTTGCCCCTCTCCTACGAGCAGTACTTC. The full variable domain, in which reference TRBV5-6 and TRBJ2-7 provide the parts outside the CDR3, is DAGVTQSPTHLIKTRGQQVTLRCSPKSGHDTVSWYQQALGQGPQFIFQYYEEEERQRGNFPDRFSGHQFPNYSSELNVNALLLGDSALYLCASSLPLSYEQYFGPGTRLTVT.

The rearrangement joins TRBV20-1 to TRBJ2-5, with a weak D call TRBD1 (5 bases). Germline CDR1 reads DFQATT; CDR2 reads SNEGSKA (reference sequence). The CDR3 extends over 11 amino acids. Trimming pared 3 bases from V and 5 bases from J, leaving 7 bases between. Here the CDR3 DNA reads TGCAGTGCTAGGAAGGGGGAGACCCAGTACTTC. Translated: CSARKGETQYF.

This chain uses TRBV5-5 with TRBJ2-5; TRBD2 matches 8 bases. This CDR3 is 15 amino acids long. Germline CDR1 and CDR2: SGHKS and YYEKEE (reference sequence). The ends lost 0 bases at V and 4 bases at J; junction bases unmatched: 5. In DNA form, the CDR3 reads TGTGCCAGCAGCTTGGCGGGGGGGCTCGGAGAGACCCAGTACTTC. Translated: CASSLAGGLGETQYF.